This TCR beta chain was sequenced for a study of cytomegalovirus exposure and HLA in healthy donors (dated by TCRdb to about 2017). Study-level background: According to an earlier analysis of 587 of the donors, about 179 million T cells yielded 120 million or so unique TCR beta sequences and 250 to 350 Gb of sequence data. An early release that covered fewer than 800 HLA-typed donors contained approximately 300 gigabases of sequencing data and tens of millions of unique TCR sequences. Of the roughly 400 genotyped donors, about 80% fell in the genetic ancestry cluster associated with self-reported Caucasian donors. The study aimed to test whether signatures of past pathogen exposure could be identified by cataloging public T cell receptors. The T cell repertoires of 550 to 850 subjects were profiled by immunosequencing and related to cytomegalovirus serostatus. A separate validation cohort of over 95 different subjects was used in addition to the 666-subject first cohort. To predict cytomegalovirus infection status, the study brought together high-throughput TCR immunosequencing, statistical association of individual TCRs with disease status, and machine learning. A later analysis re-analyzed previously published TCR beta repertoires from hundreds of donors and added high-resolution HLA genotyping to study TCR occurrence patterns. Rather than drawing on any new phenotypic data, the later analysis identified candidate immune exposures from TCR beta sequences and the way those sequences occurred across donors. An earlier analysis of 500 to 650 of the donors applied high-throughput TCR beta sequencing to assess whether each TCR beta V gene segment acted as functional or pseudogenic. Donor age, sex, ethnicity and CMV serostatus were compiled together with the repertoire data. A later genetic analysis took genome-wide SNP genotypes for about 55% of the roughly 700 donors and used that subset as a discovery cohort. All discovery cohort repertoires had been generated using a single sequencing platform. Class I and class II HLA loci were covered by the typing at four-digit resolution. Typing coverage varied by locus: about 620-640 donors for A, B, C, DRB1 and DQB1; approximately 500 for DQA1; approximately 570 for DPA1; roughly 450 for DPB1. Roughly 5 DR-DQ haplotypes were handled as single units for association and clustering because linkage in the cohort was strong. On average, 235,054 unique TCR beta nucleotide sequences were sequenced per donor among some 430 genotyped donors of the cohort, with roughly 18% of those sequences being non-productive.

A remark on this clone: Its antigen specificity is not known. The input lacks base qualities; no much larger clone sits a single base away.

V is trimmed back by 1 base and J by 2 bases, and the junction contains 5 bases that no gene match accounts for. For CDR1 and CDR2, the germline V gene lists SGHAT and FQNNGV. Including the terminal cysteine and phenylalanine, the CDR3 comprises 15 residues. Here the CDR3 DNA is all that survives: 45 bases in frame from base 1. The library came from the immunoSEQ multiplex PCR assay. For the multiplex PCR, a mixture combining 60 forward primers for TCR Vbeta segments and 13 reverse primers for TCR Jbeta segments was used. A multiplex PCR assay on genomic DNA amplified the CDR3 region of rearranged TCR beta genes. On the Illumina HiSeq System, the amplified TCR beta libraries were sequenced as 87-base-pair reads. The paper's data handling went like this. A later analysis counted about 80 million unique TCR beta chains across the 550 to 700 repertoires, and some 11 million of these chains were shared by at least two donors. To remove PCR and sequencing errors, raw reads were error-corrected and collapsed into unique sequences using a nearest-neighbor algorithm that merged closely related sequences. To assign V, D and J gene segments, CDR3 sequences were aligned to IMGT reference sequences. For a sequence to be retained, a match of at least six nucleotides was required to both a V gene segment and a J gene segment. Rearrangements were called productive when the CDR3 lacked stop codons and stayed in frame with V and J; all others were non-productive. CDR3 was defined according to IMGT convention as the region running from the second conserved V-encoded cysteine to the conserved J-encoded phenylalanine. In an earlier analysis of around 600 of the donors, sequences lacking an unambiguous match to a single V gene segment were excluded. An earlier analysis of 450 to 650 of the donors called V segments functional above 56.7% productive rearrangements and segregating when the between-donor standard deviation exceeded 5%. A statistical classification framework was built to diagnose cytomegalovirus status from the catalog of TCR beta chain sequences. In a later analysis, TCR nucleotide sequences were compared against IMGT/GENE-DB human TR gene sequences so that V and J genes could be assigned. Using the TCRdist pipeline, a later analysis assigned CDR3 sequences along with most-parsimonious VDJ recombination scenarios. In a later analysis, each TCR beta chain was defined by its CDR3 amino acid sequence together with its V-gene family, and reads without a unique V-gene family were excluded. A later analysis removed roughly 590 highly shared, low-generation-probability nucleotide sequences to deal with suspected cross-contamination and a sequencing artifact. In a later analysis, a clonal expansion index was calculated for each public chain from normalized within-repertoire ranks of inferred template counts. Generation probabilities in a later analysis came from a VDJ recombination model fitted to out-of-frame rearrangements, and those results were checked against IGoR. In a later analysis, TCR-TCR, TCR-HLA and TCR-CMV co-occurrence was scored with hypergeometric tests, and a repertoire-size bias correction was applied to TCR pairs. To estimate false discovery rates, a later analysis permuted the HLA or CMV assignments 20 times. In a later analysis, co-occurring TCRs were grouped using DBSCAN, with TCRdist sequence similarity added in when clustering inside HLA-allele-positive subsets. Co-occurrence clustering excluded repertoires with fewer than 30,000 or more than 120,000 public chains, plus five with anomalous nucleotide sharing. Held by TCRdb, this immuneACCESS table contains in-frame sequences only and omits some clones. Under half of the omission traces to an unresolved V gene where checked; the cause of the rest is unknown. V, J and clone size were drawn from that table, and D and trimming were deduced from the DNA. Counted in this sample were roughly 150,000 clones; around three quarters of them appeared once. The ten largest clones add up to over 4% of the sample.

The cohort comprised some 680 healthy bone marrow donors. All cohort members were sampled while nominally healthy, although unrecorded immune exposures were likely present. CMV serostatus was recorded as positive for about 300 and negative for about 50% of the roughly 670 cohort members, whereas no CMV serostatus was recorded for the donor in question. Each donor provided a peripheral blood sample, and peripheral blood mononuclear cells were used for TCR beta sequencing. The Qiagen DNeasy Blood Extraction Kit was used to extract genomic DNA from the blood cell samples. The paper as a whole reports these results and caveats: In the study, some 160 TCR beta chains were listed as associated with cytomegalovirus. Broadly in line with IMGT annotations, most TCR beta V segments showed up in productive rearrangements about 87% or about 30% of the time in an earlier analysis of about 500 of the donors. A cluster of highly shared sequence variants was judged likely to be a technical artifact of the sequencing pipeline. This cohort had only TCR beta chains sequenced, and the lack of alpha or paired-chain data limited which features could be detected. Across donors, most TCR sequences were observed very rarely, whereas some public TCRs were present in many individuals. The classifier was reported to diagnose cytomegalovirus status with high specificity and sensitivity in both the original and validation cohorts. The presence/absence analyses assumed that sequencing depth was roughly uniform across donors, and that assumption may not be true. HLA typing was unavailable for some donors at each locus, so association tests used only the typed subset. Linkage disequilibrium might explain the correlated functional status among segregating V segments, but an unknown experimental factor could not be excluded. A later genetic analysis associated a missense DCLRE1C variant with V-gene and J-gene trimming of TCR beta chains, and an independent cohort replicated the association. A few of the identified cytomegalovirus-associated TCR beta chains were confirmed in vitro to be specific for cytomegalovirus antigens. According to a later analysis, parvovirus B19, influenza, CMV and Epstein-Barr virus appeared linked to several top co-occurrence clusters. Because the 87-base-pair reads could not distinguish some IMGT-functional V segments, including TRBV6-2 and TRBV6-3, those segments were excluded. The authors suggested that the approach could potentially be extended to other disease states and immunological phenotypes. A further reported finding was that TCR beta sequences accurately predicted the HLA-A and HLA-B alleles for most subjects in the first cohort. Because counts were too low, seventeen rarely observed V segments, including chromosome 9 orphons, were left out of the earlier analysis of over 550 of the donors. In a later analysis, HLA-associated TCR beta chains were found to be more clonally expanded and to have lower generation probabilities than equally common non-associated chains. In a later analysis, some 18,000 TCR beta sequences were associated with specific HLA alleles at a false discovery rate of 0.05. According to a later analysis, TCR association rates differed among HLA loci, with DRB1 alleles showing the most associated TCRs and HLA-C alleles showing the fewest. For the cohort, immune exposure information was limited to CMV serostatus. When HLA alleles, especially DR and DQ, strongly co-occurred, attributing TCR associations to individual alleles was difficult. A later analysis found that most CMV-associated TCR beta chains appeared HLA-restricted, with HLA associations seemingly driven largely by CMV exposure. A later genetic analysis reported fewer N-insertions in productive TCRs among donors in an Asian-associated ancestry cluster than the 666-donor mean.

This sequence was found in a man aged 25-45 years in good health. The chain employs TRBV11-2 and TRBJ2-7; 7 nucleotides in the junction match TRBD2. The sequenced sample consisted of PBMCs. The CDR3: CASSLVASGTYEQYF. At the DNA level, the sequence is TGTGCCAGCAGCTTAGTGGCTAGCGGTACCTACGAGCAGTACTTC.